Below, 7 T cell receptor beta chains from the same sample are listed, as sequenced in a study of cytomegalovirus exposure and HLA in healthy donors. TCRdb's table, derived via immunoSEQ multiplex PCR, lists solely in-frame clones and lacks some. This table holds some 130,000 clones, less than 90% found once. What was sequenced was PBMCs. Receptors were obtained from a man younger than 35 in good health and CMV-seronegative.

The V call is TRBV1, the J call TRBJ2-7; the table's D gene call, TRBD1, was not cross checked with the DNA. TRBV1 is a known pseudogene. This CDR3 has 16 residues. The CDR3 region is CTSSPRDRGLSYEQYF. CDR3 nucleotide sequence: TGCACCAGCAGCCCCCGGGACAGGGGTCTCTCCTACGAGCAGTACTTC.

The chain has TRBV2 and TRBJ2-1; 9 bases map to TRBD2. CDR3 length: 17 residues. V trimming: 7 bases; J trimming: 4 bases; junction bases outside the gene matches: 14. Germline-derived CDR1 and CDR2 are SNHLY and FYNNEI. The CDR3 is CASTPIGAGGKYNEQFF. Here the CDR3 DNA reads TGTGCCAGCACCCCGATCGGAGCGGGGGGAAAATACAATGAGCAGTTCTTC.

V is TRBV6-5 and J is TRBJ1-2; possibly TRBD1 for D (5 bases). Looked up from germline, CDR1 is MNHEY and CDR2 is SVGAGI. The V and J ends lost 8 bases and 8 bases respectively, with 15 bases between them. This CDR3 comprises 12 residues. CDR3 bases: TGTGCCAGCGGCCTCAAGGGGTCGGGCTACACCTTC. Translation: CASGLKGSGYTF.

The chain combines TRBV5-6 with TRBJ2-4, with no clear D. Germline CDR1 and CDR2: SGHDT and YYEEEE. This CDR3 has 14 amino acids. V was trimmed by 2 bases and J by 0 bases, leaving 6 bases between them. CDR3 coding DNA: TGTGCCAGCAGCTTTACAGAAGCCAAAAACATTCAGTACTTC. Amino acid sequence: CASSFTEAKNIQYF.

The J gene is TRBJ1-4, the V gene TRBV10-3, with D unresolved. Germline CDR1 ENHRY, CDR2 SYGVKD. The V and J ends lost 7 bases and 7 bases respectively, with 13 bases between them. This CDR3 spans 13 amino acids. The CDR3 DNA follows: TGTGCCATCAAGGGAGTGGAGGGTGAAAAACTGTTTTTT. Translated: CAIKGVEGEKLFF.

The chain employs TRBV5-5 and TRBJ1-2, with TRBD1 matching over 9 bases. Germline V gene lookup returns CDR1 SGHKS and CDR2 YYEKEE (reference sequence). V lost 4 bases to trimming and J lost 4 bases; unmatched junction nucleotides: 8. The CDR3 sequence is 15 residues long. CDR3 sequence (DNA): TGTGCCAGCAGCCGAGGACAGGGGACCATCTATGGCTACACCTTC. Its protein is CASSRGQGTIYGYTF. Complete variable domain (other parts from reference TRBV5-5 and TRBJ1-2): DAGVTQSPTHLIKTRGQQVTLRCSPISGHKSVSWYQQVLGQGPQFIFQYYEKEERGRGNFPDRFSARQFPNYSSELNVNALLLGDSALYLCASSRGQGTIYGYTFGSGTRLTVV.

The gene calls are TRBV5-1 and TRBJ1-2, with 12 bases fitting TRBD1. Germline assignment: CDR1 SGHRS and CDR2 YFSETQ. The junction had 5 bases not matched to a gene; V was cut back by 4 bases and J by 4 bases. The CDR3 loop spans 15 amino acids. CDR3 sequence: CASSTGTGGVYGYTF. In DNA form, the CDR3 reads TGCGCCAGCAGCACAGGGACAGGGGGCGTCTATGGCTACACCTTC. Filled out from reference TRBV5-1 and TRBJ1-2, the complete variable domain reads KAGVTQTPRYLIKTRGQQVTLSCSPISGHRSVSWYQQTPGQGLQFLFEYFSETQRNKGNFPGRFSGRQFSNSRSEMNVSTLELGDSALYLCASSTGTGGVYGYTFGSGTRLTVV.